These T cell receptor beta chains were read from a single sample in a study of blood T cells in healthy people across ages. MiXCR, applied by TCRdb to the 5' RACE reads, yields one record per CDR3 protein. This sample has about 280,000 distinct CDR3 sequences; 25% to 30% occur once, and the top ten carry 25% to 35%. The sample was blood. Source of these receptors: an older woman in good health. CDR3s include the opening cysteine and the closing phenylalanine or tryptophan.

v_call,j_call,cdr3_aa
TRBV14,TRBJ2-6,CASSSGTGKSGANVLTF
TRBV6-6,TRBJ2-2,CASSPREGELFF
TRBV7-3,.,CASSLTGTSGRENEQFF
TRBV20-1,TRBJ2-6,CSAPTGNIPGANVLTF
TRBV28,TRBJ2-3,CASSSPPGLTDTQYF
TRBV7-9,TRBJ2-1,CASSLNSYNEQFF
TRBV11-2,TRBJ1-1,CASSFRGRGTEAFF
TRBV20-1,TRBJ1-4,CSARDLGDLFF
TRBV7-8,TRBJ1-5,CASSRASGAQPQHF
TRBV27,TRBJ2-5,CASSVSGLYNDQYF
TRBV7-9,TRBJ1-1,CASSRSSGEAEAFF
TRBV27,TRBJ2-1,CASSLGQGARGSSYNEQFF
TRBV24-1,TRBJ2-7,CATSDRPGTGHYEQYF
TRBV6-2/TRBV6-3,TRBJ2-1,CASVKAGPNEQFF
TRBV6-6,TRBJ1-5,CASSSGGAKGQPQHF
TRBV20-1,TRBJ2-1,CSAPELYNEQFF
TRBV5-1,TRBJ1-2,CASSSAVIYGYTF
TRBV5-1,TRBJ1-5,CASSLDGVPQPQHF
TRBV28,TRBJ1-4,CASSPTTGAGEKLFF
TRBV6-2/TRBV6-3,TRBJ2-7,CASNQQGYEQYF
TRBV7-2,TRBJ2-5,CASSLGTSETQYF
TRBV7-9,TRBJ1-2,CASSLEEVNYGYTF
TRBV20-1,TRBJ2-7,CSAYTDRGRSYEQYF
TRBV29-1,TRBJ2-3,CSVEGWERTDTQYF
TRBV4-1,TRBJ1-5,CASSLDRSNQPQHF
TRBV2,TRBJ2-3,CASTYMGLSDTQYF
TRBV28,TRBJ2-5,CASQMQGKNSYEQHF
TRBV19,TRBJ1-3,CASRDSSRNTIYF
TRBV28,TRBJ2-7,CASSLPRTSGRRVSTTEQYF
TRBV18,TRBJ2-7,CASSQGQGTYEQYF
TRBV4-1,TRBJ2-6,CASSRQAHSGANVLAF
TRBV4-2,.,CASSQPVAGEVGNEQFF
TRBV29-1,TRBJ1-2,CSATDSILHGYTF
TRBV5-1,.,CASSLGHDYPIYNEQFF
TRBV6-4,TRBJ2-3,CASITTSGIFYSTDTQYF
TRBV5-1,TRBJ2-1,CASSLDGRTYNEQFF
TRBV12-3/TRBV12-4,TRBJ2-5,CASSEDQQETQYF
TRBV7-2,TRBJ1-1,CASSLRANTEAFF
TRBV20-1,TRBJ1-6,CSARVPGQVWDSPLHF
TRBV5-4,TRBJ2-7,CASSSRGAKDEQYF
TRBV7-9,TRBJ2-7,CASSLVLSGSSDEQYF
TRBV10-3,TRBJ2-1,CAISPGASYNEQFF
TRBV4-1,TRBJ1-1,CASSQNRDTEAFF
TRBV7-9,TRBJ2-4,CASRRDGGKNIQYF
TRBV29-1,TRBJ1-2,CSARLLANYGYTF